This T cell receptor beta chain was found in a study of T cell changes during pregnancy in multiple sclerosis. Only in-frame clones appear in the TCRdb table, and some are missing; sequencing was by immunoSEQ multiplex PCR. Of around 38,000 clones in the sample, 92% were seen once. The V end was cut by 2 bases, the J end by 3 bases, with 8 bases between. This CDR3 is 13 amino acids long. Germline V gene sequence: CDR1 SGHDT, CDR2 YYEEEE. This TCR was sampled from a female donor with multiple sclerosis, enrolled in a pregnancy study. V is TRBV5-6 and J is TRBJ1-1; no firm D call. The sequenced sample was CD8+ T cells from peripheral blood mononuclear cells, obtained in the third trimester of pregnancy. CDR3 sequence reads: CASSLPTDTEAFF. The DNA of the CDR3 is TGTGCCAGCAGCTTACCTACAGACACTGAAGCTTTCTTT.